The T cell receptor (beta chain) under discussion was sequenced for a study of cytomegalovirus exposure and HLA in healthy donors. Primers: 60 Vbeta forward and 13 Jbeta reverse. Data came from immunoSEQ multiplex PCR; TCRdb stores just in-frame clones and leaves some out. The table has about 190,000 clones, roughly 77% seen once. Regarding the study as a whole: Analysis performed later showed TCR beta chains linked to HLA being more clonally expanded than equally common others. Fewer N-insertions than the 666-donor mean were reportedly shown by an Asian-associated ancestry cluster in a later analysis.

Whereas donors were nominally healthy upon sampling, unrecorded immune exposures were probable. Trimming took off 4 bases at V and 0 bases at J, with 11 bases between the two ends. The germline CDR1 and CDR2 sequences are SGHRS and YFSETQ. This CDR3 region has 16 residues. Points on this clone: The antigen is unknown.

The chain combines TRBV5-1 with TRBJ2-6, with a weak D call TRBD1 (6 bases). This TCR was sampled from a young woman in good health and CMV-seropositive. Sequenced: PBMCs. CDR3 nucleotides: TGCGCCAGCAGCCCCCGGGACATCTCTGGGGCCAACGTCCTGACTTTC. Protein sequence: CASSPRDISGANVLTF.